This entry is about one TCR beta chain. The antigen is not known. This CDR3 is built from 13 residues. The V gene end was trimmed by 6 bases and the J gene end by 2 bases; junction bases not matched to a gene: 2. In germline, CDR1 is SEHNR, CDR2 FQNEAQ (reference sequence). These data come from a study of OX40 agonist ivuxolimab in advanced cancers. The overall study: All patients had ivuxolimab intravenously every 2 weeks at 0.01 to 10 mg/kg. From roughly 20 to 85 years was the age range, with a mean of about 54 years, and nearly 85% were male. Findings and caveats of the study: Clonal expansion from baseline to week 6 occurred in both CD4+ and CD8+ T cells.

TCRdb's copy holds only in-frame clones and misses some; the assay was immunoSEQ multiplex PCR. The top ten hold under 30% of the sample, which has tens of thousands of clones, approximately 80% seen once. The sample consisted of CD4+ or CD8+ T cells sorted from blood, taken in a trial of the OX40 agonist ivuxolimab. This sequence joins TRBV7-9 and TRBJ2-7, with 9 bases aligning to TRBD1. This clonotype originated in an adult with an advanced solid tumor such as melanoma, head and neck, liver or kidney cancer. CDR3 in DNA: TGTGCCAGCAGTCGACAGGGGGCCTACGAGCAGTACTTC. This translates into CASSRQGAYEQYF. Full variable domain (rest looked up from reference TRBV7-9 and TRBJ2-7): DTGVSQNPRHKITKRGQNVTFRCDPISEHNRLYWYRQTLGQGPEFLTYFQNEAQLEKSRLLSDRFSAERPKGSFSTLEIQRTEQGDSAMYLCASSRQGAYEQYFGPGTRLTVT.